Below are 9 T cell receptor beta chains sequenced from a single sample in a study of control samples from healthy donors and cancer patients. Generated by immunoSEQ multiplex PCR, the TCRdb table keeps only in-frame clones and is missing some. The sample holds over 100,000 clones, around 88% seen once. Sequenced sample: blood. All receptors derive from a middle-aged man in good health.

The chain is built from TRBV5-1 and TRBJ2-7, with D perhaps TRBD1 (5 bases). The germline V and J ends were trimmed by 0 bases and 7 bases, with 11 bases remaining between them. The germline gives CDR1 SGHRS, CDR2 YFSETQ. The CDR3 consists of 13 residues. Written as DNA, the CDR3 is TGCGCCAGCAGCTTGGAGGGGTTTCGGGAGCAGTACTTC. Encoded protein: CASSLEGFREQYF.

V is TRBV29-1 and J is TRBJ2-7, with 10 bases fitting TRBD1. Germline V gene data show CDR1 as SQVTM and CDR2 as ANQGSEA. This CDR3 is 14 amino acids long. J was trimmed by 1 base and V by 5 bases; bases with no gene match: 5. CDR3 DNA: TGCAGCGTTAAACCGGGACAGGGGTCCTACGAGCAGTACTTC. Its protein is CSVKPGQGSYEQYF.

The chain couples TRBV28 to TRBJ1-2, with 8 bases lining up with TRBD1. CDR3 length: 15 residues. Trimming removed 5 bases from V and 2 bases from J; junction bases left unmatched: 7. Germline CDR1 MDHEN, CDR2 SYDVKM. The CDR3 sequence is CASSIQGASNYGYTF. In nucleotides, the CDR3 is TGTGCCAGCAGTATTCAGGGGGCATCGAACTATGGCTACACCTTC.

The chain carries TRBV5-1 and TRBJ2-1, with 11 nucleotides matching TRBD2. This CDR3 region has 15 residues. With 0 bases clipped from V and 5 bases from J, the junction kept 1 base outside the gene matches. Looked up from germline, CDR1 is SGHRS and CDR2 is YFSETQ. Here the CDR3 reads CASSLVAGGHNEQFF. CDR3 DNA sequence: TGCGCCAGCAGCTTGGTAGCGGGGGGGCACAATGAGCAGTTCTTC.

The chain links TRBV30 to TRBJ2-7; D gene uncertain. The V gene's germline CDR1 is GTSNPN and CDR2 SVGIG (reference sequence). The CDR3 contains 13 residues. With 0 bases removed from V and 1 base from J, the gap between germline ends came to 7 bases. CDR3 DNA: TGTGCCTGGAGTGTATTGAGATCCTACGAGCAGTACTTC. Encoded protein: CAWSVLRSYEQYF.

This clone has only one observation. V gene TRBV19 combines with J gene TRBJ1-5; no firm D call. This CDR3 spans 15 amino acids. Per the germline V gene, CDR1 is LNHDA and CDR2 is SQIVND (reference sequence). Trimming removed 0 bases at V and 2 bases at J, with 8 bases between. CDR3: CASSIEGFGNQPQHF. CDR3 DNA: TGTGCCAGTAGTATAGAGGGGTTTGGCAATCAGCCCCAGCATTTT.

Regarding this clone: The same CDR3 is also encoded by other DNA sequences in this sample. The J gene is TRBJ1-2, the V gene TRBV7-9; TRBD1 might be the D (5 bases). Looked up from germline, CDR1 is SEHNR and CDR2 is FQNEAQ (reference sequence). The CDR3 loop spans 14 amino acids. The V end was cut by 3 bases, the J end by 6 bases, with 14 bases between. The CDR3 nucleotides are TGTGCCAGCAGCTTGGCCCCAGGGAGTCATGGCTACACCTTC. This codes for CASSLAPGSHGYTF.

The chain uses TRBV13 and TRBJ2-1, with D hard to call. Deletions cut 1 base from V and 8 bases from J, with 24 bases between. Germline CDR1 reads PRHDT; CDR2 reads FYEKMQ (reference sequence). CDR3 length: 18 amino acids. DNA of the CDR3: TGTGCCAGCAGCTTAGAGGCGCAGAAGCTCACCTGGATGTATGAGCAGTTCTTC. Translating it yields CASSLEAQKLTWMYEQFF.

The CDR3 DNA is TGCAGCGTTGAGGCTAGCGGAAAAGAGACCCAGTACTTC. Amino acids: CSVEASGKETQYF. The V and J genes are TRBV29-1 and TRBJ2-5; TRBD2 agrees at 7 bases. CDR1 SQVTM and CDR2 ANQGSEA come from the germline V gene. The junction had 4 bases not matched to a gene; V was cut back by 3 bases and J by 3 bases. This CDR3 spans 13 amino acids.